One sample yielded the 26 T cell receptor beta chains listed below, sequenced in a study of CD8 T cells in Susac syndrome. RNA in amounts of roughly 0.5 to 1 ug was reverse transcribed with random hexamers. TCRdb re-derived calls from the immunoSEQ multiplex PCR reads in MiXCR, one entry per CDR3 protein. The data contain about 190,000 distinct CDR3 sequences, approximately 95% of them singletons. Input material: CD4+ T cells from PBMCs. The receptor source for this set is a human donor with Susac syndrome.

The rearrangement links TRBV19 to TRBJ2-1; the match to TRBD1 covers 7 bases. CDR3 length: 16 residues. Trimming removed 5 bases from V and 1 base from J; junction bases left unmatched: 8. Germline V lookup: CDR1 LNHDA, CDR2 SQIVND (reference sequence). The CDR3 DNA is TGTGCCAGTAGTTACTCACCGGGACAGTCCTACAATGAGCAGTTCTTC. Protein product: CASSYSPGQSYNEQFF.

The rearrangement links TRBV20-1 to TRBJ1-1; possibly TRBD1 for D (5 bases). The CDR3 is made up of 15 amino acids. Germline V gene sequence: CDR1 DFQATT, CDR2 SNEGSKA (reference sequence). The ends were cut back, 6 bases at V and 1 base at J, with 18 bases in the middle. The CDR3, as DNA: TGCAGTGCCCCCCCCGGGGATGGGGCGAACACTGAAGCTTTCTTT. This sequence encodes CSAPPGDGANTEAFF.

J is TRBJ2-7 and V is TRBV5-1; D is perhaps TRBD2 (5 bases). The germline V and J ends were trimmed by 4 bases and 5 bases, with 13 bases remaining between them. This CDR3 contains 13 residues. CDR1 is SGHRS and CDR2 is YFSETQ in the germline V gene. CDR3 residues: CASSEVRGHEQYF. CDR3 coding DNA: TGCGCCAGCAGCGAGGTGCGAGGGCACGAGCAGTACTTC. Complete variable domain (other parts from reference TRBV5-1 and TRBJ2-7): KAGVTQTPRYLIKTRGQQVTLSCSPISGHRSVSWYQQTPGQGLQFLFEYFSETQRNKGNFPGRFSGRQFSNSRSEMNVSTLELGDSALYLCASSEVRGHEQYFGPGTRLTVT.

This clonotype appeared a single time. V usage is TRBV12-3 or TRBV12-4 and J usage is TRBJ2-7; 7 bases map to TRBD1. The junction had 5 bases not matched to a gene; V was cut back by 6 bases and J by 0 bases. This CDR3 has 14 residues. Written as DNA, the CDR3 is TGTGCCAGCAGCCCCAGACAGGGCTCCTACGAGCAGTACTTC. Translated, it gives CASSPRQGSYEQYF.

The genes are TRBV11-1 and TRBJ2-5; perhaps TRBD1 as D (5 bases). V was pared by 5 bases and J by 1 base, with 23 bases between. The germline V gene has CDR1 SGHAT and CDR2 FQDESV (reference sequence). This CDR3 comprises 18 residues. CDR3 sequence reads: CASSLSRGTGGSQETQYF. For the CDR3, the DNA is TGTGCCAGCAGCCTATCTAGGGGAACAGGCGGATCCCAAGAGACCCAGTACTTC.

This chain links TRBV5-1 with TRBJ2-2; no firm D call. The V end was cut by 6 bases, the J end by 0 bases, with 9 bases between. The CDR3 contains 14 residues. Germline V CDR1 and CDR2: SGHRS, YFSETQ. The CDR3 sequence: CASKGGTNTGELFF. The DNA for the CDR3 is TGCGCCAGCAAAGGCGGTACGAACACCGGGGAGCTGTTTTTT.

V is TRBV6-5 and J is TRBJ1-2; D is ambiguous. This CDR3 is 14 amino acids long. CDR1 and CDR2 from the germline V gene are MNHEY and SVGAGI. Deletions cut 0 bases from V and 4 bases from J, with 9 bases between. The CDR3 DNA follows: TGTGCCAGCAGTTACTCGAATGGCCCCTATGGCTACACCTTC. This encodes CASSYSNGPYGYTF.

This chain uses TRBV27 with TRBJ1-1; tentatively, D is TRBD1 (5 bases). V lost 6 bases, J lost 4 bases, and 15 bases lay in between. CDR1 MNHEY and CDR2 SMNVEV come from the germline V gene (reference sequence). The CDR3 is 14 residues long. CDR3 region: CASRRAGQFTEAFF. As DNA, the CDR3 is TGTGCCAGCAGAAGGGCAGGGCAGTTCACTGAAGCTTTCTTT.

The chain has TRBV20-1 and TRBJ2-5; TRBD2 aligns across 13 bases. J lost 5 bases, V lost 6 bases, and 3 bases had no gene match. Germline V CDR1 and CDR2: DFQATT, SNEGSKA (reference sequence). The CDR3 runs 13 residues. The CDR3 protein is CSAAGLAGETQYF. CDR3 nucleotide sequence: TGCAGTGCCGCGGGACTAGCGGGGGAGACCCAGTACTTC.

The V gene is TRBV10-3, the J gene TRBJ1-1; D might be TRBD1 (5 bases). Per the germline V gene, CDR1 is ENHRY and CDR2 is SYGVKD. V lost 3 bases to trimming and J lost 1 base, with 9 bases between them. This CDR3 spans 14 amino acids. This chain's CDR3 is CAISEDRENTEAFF. The CDR3 DNA is TGTGCCATCAGTGAAGACAGAGAGAACACTGAAGCTTTCTTT.

The chain employs TRBV29-1 and TRBJ2-7, with D perhaps assigned TRBD1 or TRBD2 (5 bases each). The CDR3 has 12 residues. V was clipped by 6 bases and J by 9 bases, with 18 bases between them. CDR1 is SQVTM, CDR2 ANQGSEA, per germline. Here the CDR3 reads CSVRGLVGGQYF. The CDR3 coding sequence is TGCAGCGTCCGGGGCCTCGTAGGAGGGCAGTACTTC.

The chain employs TRBV24-1 and TRBJ2-3; no clear D gene. The CDR3 loop spans 13 amino acids. Trimming removed 1 base from V and 5 bases from J, with 6 bases in between. CDR1 is KGHDR and CDR2 is SFDVKD in the germline V gene. Here the CDR3 reads CATSDLPEDTQYF. The CDR3 region has the DNA TGTGCCACCAGTGATTTACCAGAAGATACGCAGTATTTT.

The genes are TRBV29-1 and TRBJ1-2; the D gene is possibly TRBD1 (5 bases). Germline-derived CDR1 and CDR2 are SQVTM and ANQGSEA. V lost 1 base, J lost 0 bases, and 9 bases lay in between. The CDR3 has 14 amino acids. The CDR3 coding sequence is TGCAGCGTTGAAGGGGGGGAAACTAACTATGGCTACACCTTC. This codes for CSVEGGETNYGYTF.

Details on this clonotype: A read error may produce the germline difference seen at one junction end. V is TRBV7-7 and J is TRBJ2-2; a weak D match, TRBD2 (5 bases). The CDR3 covers 16 residues. The germline CDR1 and CDR2 sequences are SSHAT and FNYEAQ (reference sequence). The DNA for the CDR3 is TGTGCTAGCAGCTTAACGGCTGGGGAGTACACCGGGGAGCTGTTTTTT. Protein product: CASSLTAGEYTGELFF.

A few counts support this clonotype. The rearrangement links TRBV2 to TRBJ1-5; the match to TRBD1 covers 7 bases. The ends lost 5 bases at V and 4 bases at J; junction bases unmatched: 5. CDR1 is SNHLY, CDR2 FYNNEI, per germline. The CDR3 consists of 14 residues. The CDR3 DNA sequence: TGTGCCAGCAGTTTGGGACAGCTAAATCAGCCCCAGCATTTT. Encoded protein: CASSLGQLNQPQHF.

The chain couples TRBV23-1 to TRBJ2-1, with 13 positions matching TRBD2. TRBV23-1 is treated as an ORF (open reading frame) with a function not yet certain. J gave up 5 bases and V 2 bases, and 0 bases lay outside the gene matches. The CDR3 consists of 15 residues. CDR3 sequence reads: CASSQGLAGDNEQFF. CDR3 bases: TGCGCCAGCAGTCAAGGACTAGCGGGGGACAATGAGCAGTTCTTC.

The chain links TRBV28 to TRBJ2-7, with D possibly TRBD1 on 5 matching bases. With 3 bases removed from V and 5 bases from J, the gap between germline ends came to 14 bases. Germline V gene sequence: CDR1 MDHEN, CDR2 SYDVKM. The CDR3 loop spans 14 amino acids. The CDR3 DNA follows: TGTGCCAGCAGTTTGCAGGGTGGGCCCCACGAGCAGTACTTC. Amino acid sequence: CASSLQGGPHEQYF. The full variable domain, with the rest looked up from reference TRBV28 and TRBJ2-7, is DVKVTQSSRYLVKRTGEKVFLECVQDMDHENMFWYRQDPGLGLRLIYFSYDVKMKEKGDIPEGYSVSREKKERFSLILESASTNQTSMYLCASSLQGGPHEQYFGPGTRLTVT.

The sample holds one count of this clonotype. The CDR3 spells CASSKRPCQGNEQFF. CDR3 nucleotide sequence: TGTGCCAGCAGCAAGCGGCCATGCCAGGGCAATGAGCAGTTCTTC. The chain couples TRBV21-1 to TRBJ2-1; the D call of TRBD1 is as the table states it, not checked on the DNA. TRBV21-1 is given as a pseudogene. The CDR3 runs 15 residues.

This sequence joins TRBV6-2 or TRBV6-3 and TRBJ2-2, with TRBD1 matching 7 bases. Per germline, CDR1 MNHEY and CDR2 SVGEGT. The CDR3 has 14 residues. Written as DNA, the CDR3 is TGTGCTTTCGACCTGGGACAGTACACCGGGGAGCTGTTTTTT. Residues: CAFDLGQYTGELFF.

This clonotype occurred once. The chain uses TRBV5-1 and TRBJ2-5; unclear D gene. The CDR3 contains 12 residues. V was trimmed by 4 bases and J by 7 bases, leaving 11 bases between them. Germline CDR1 SGHRS, CDR2 YFSETQ. The CDR3 DNA reads as TGCGCCAGCAGCCTGGAATCGAGGACCCAGTACTTC. Protein sequence: CASSLESRTQYF.

The chain is built from TRBV5-6 and TRBJ1-5; D not resolved. CDR1 is SGHDT, CDR2 YYEEEE, per germline. The CDR3 sequence is 13 residues long. The V end was cut by 3 bases, the J end by 9 bases, with 13 bases between. CDR3 residues: CASSSTQAPPQHF. For the CDR3, the DNA is TGTGCCAGCAGCTCAACGCAGGCACCGCCCCAGCATTTT.

The rearrangement uses TRBV25-1 and TRBJ1-6; 8 bases line up with TRBD1. The CDR3 totals 15 residues. With V trimmed by 6 bases and J by 7 bases, 8 bases remained unmatched. Germline V gene sequence: CDR1 MGHDK, CDR2 SYGVNS. This chain's CDR3 is CASSDRGGYNSPLHF. For the CDR3, the DNA is TGTGCCAGCAGCGACAGGGGAGGGTACAATTCACCCCTCCACTTT.

V is TRBV6-5 and J is TRBJ1-1; D is uncertain. CDR1 and CDR2 (germline): MNHEY, SVGAGI. The CDR3 loop spans 14 amino acids. V was clipped by 6 bases and J by 0 bases, with 11 bases between them. This CDR3 reads CASSSGSMNTEAFF. For the CDR3, the DNA is TGTGCCAGCAGCTCAGGATCCATGAACACTGAAGCTTTCTTT.

The chain combines TRBV25-1 with TRBJ2-7, with D hard to call. Germline assignment: CDR1 MGHDK and CDR2 SYGVNS. The CDR3 sequence is 12 residues long. The V and J ends lost 2 bases and 6 bases respectively, with 8 bases between them. The CDR3 nucleotides are TGTGCCAGCAGTGAACCCAGTTCCGAGCAGTACTTC. Encoded protein: CASSEPSSEQYF.

The chain links TRBV7-3 to TRBJ2-7; 8 nucleotides agree with TRBD2. From germline, CDR1 is SGHTA and CDR2 FQGTGA. CDR3 length: 15 amino acids. After removal of 5 bases from V and 5 bases from J, the junction contained 11 bases not matched to a gene. The DNA for the CDR3 is TGTGCCAGCAGCCCCGGGGGGGGAGGCTCTCACGAGCAGTACTTC. Amino acid sequence: CASSPGGGGSHEQYF.

The V gene is TRBV7-9, the J gene TRBJ1-6; D is unresolved. CDR3 length: 12 amino acids. Trimming shortened V by 5 bases and J by 13 bases, and 12 bases separated the two germline ends. The germline CDR1 and CDR2 sequences are SEHNR and FQNEAQ (reference sequence). CDR3: CASSPEVAPLHF. CDR3 nucleotides: TGTGCCAGCAGCCCCGAGGTGGCGCCCCTCCACTTT.